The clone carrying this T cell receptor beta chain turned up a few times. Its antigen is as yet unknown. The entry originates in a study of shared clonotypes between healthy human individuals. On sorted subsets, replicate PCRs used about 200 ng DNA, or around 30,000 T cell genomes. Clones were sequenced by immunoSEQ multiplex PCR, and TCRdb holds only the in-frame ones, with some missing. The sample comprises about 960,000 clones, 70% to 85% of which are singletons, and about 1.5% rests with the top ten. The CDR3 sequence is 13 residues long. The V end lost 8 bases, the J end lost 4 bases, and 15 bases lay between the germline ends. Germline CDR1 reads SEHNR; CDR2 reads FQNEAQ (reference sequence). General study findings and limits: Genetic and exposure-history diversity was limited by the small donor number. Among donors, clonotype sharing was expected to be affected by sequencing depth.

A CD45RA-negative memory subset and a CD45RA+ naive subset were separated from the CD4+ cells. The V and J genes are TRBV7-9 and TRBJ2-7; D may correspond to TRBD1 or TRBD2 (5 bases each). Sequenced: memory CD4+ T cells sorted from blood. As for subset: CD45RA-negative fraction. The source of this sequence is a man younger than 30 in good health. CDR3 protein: CASQGTAPYEQYF. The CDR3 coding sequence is TGTGCCAGCCAAGGGACCGCCCCTTACGAGCAGTACTTC.